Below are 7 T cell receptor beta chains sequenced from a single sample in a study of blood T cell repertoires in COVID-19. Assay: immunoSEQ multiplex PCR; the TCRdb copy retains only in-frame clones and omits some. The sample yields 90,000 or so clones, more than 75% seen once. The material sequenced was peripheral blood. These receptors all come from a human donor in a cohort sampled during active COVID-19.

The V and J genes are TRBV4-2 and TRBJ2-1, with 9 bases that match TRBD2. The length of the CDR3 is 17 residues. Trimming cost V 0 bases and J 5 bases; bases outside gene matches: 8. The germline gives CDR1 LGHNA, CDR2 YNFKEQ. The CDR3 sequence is CASSQDGVREGNNEQFF. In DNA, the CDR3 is TGTGCCAGCAGCCAAGACGGGGTGCGGGAGGGCAACAATGAGCAGTTCTTC.

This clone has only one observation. The DNA of the CDR3 is TGTGCCACCAGCAGAATGGGCCTGACCGACGGGGAGCTGTTTTTT. Protein sequence: CATSRMGLTDGELFF. The rearrangement uses TRBV15 and TRBJ2-2; D gene uncertain. Deletions cut 2 bases from V and 7 bases from J, with 14 bases between. CDR1 and CDR2 from the germline V gene are LNHNV and YYDKDF (reference sequence). The CDR3 sequence is 15 residues long.

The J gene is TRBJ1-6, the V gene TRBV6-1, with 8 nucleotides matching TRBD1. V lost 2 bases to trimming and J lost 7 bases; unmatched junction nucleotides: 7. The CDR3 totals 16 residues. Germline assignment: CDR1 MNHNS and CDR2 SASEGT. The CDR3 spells CASSEPDRAFNSPLHF. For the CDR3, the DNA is TGTGCCAGCAGTGAACCGGACAGGGCCTTCAATTCACCCCTCCACTTT.

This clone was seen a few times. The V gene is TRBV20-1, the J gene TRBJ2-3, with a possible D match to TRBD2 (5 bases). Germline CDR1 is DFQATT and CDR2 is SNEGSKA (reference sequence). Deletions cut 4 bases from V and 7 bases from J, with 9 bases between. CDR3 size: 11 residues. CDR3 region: CSAKDFHTQYF. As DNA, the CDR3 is TGCAGTGCTAAGGACTTCCATACGCAGTATTTT.

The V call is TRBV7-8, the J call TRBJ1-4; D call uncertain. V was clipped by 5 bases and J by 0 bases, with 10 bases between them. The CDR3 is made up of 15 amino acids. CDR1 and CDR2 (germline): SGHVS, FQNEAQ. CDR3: CASSARTATNEKLFF. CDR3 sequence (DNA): TGTGCCAGCAGCGCCCGGACTGCAACTAATGAAAAACTGTTTTTT.

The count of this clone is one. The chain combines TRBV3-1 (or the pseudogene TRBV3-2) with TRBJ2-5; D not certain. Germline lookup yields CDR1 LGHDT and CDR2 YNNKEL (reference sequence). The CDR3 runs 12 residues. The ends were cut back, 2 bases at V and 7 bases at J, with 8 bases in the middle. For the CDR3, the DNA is TGTGCCAGCAGCCAATATTCAGGGACCCAGTACTTC. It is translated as CASSQYSGTQYF.

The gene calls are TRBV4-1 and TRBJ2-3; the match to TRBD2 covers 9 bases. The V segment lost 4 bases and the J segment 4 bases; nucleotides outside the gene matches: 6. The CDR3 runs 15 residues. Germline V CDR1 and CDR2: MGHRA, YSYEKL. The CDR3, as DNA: TGCGCCAGCAGCCTGACTTGGACTAGCGCAGATACGCAGTATTTT. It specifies CASSLTWTSADTQYF.